The 12 T cell receptor beta chains given below trace back to one sample, sequenced in a study of T cells after yellow fever vaccination. TCRdb re-called the 5' RACE reads through MiXCR, storing one row per CDR3 protein. Of 250,000 to 400,000 distinct CDR3 sequences in the sample, approximately 4.5% were seen once. The sample here was PBMCs, taken 15 days after the yellow fever booster vaccination. Receptors were obtained from a man aged 18 to 35 who received the YFV17D yellow fever vaccine.

This clonotype was observed at least ten times. The gene calls are TRBV25-1 and TRBJ2-5; D may be TRBD2 (6 bases). Trimming stripped 4 bases from V and 4 bases from J, with 16 bases between. This CDR3 region has 15 residues. Germline V CDR1 and CDR2: MGHDK, SYGVNS. The CDR3 bases are TGTGCCAGCAGTGGTTCCCGATTGGGGGGAGAGACCCAGTACTTC. It codes for CASSGSRLGGETQYF.

The chain uses TRBV6-5 and TRBJ1-2, with 10 nucleotides matching TRBD1. V dropped 6 bases and J dropped 6; count of bases not matched to a gene: 10. This CDR3 is 15 amino acids long. Germline V gene lookup returns CDR1 MNHEY and CDR2 SVGAGI. CDR3 residues: CASRRGRTGGNGYTF. CDR3 in DNA: TGTGCCAGCAGAAGGGGGAGGACAGGGGGGAATGGCTACACCTTC.

This clonotype was counted between two and nine times. The chain links TRBV7-9 to TRBJ2-7; possibly TRBD1 for D (6 bases). The ends were cut back, 5 bases at V and 7 bases at J, with 21 bases in the middle. Germline V CDR1 and CDR2: SEHNR, FQNEAQ (reference sequence). The CDR3 is 15 residues long. The CDR3 nucleotides read TGTGCCAGCAGCGGGGTGGAGACGGGACACCAAGAGCAGTACTTC. Protein sequence: CASSGVETGHQEQYF.

This clonotype was observed at least ten times. The J gene is TRBJ1-3, the V gene TRBV5-1; maybe TRBD1 (5 bases). This CDR3 spans 16 amino acids. Germline CDR1 is SGHRS and CDR2 is YFSETQ. The V end lost 0 bases, the J end lost 0 bases, and 10 bases lay between the germline ends. The CDR3 DNA is TGCGCCAGCAGCTTGGCCGCGGGGACCTCTGGAAACACCATATATTTT. It codes for CASSLAAGTSGNTIYF.

The chain recombines TRBV10-3 with TRBJ1-1; 8 nucleotides match TRBD1. J lost 6 bases, V lost 2 bases, and 2 bases had no gene match. Germline V CDR1 and CDR2: ENHRY, SYGVKD. This CDR3 comprises 13 residues. DNA for the CDR3: TGTGCCATCAGTGAGGGACAGGGCCCTGAAGCTTTCTTT. Its translation: CAISEGQGPEAFF.

There are many counts of this clonotype. The J gene is TRBJ2-5, the V gene TRBV5-1; a weak D match, TRBD1 (6 bases). The V gene's germline CDR1 is SGHRS and CDR2 YFSETQ. The CDR3 has 16 residues. Between the trimmed V and J ends, which lost 3 bases and 5 bases, there was a span of 20 bases. The CDR3: CASSSREQGFDETQYF. DNA of the CDR3: TGCGCCAGCAGCTCACGAGAGCAGGGGTTTGATGAGACCCAGTACTTC.

This clonotype was counted a few times. The gene calls are TRBV19 and TRBJ2-5; D is perhaps TRBD2 (6 bases). The CDR3 extends over 12 amino acids. Trimming cost V 3 bases and J 5 bases, with 7 bases left between them. Germline V gene lookup returns CDR1 LNHDA and CDR2 SQIVND (reference sequence). CDR3: CASSIGGETQYF. CDR3 nucleotides: TGTGCCAGTAGTATCGGAGGGGAGACCCAGTACTTC. The whole variable domain, remainder taken from reference TRBV19 and TRBJ2-5, is DGGITQSPKYLFRKEGQNVTLSCEQNLNHDAMYWYRQDPGQGLRLIYYSQIVNDFQKGDIAEGYSVSREKKESFPLTVTSAQKNPTAFYLCASSIGGETQYFGPGTRLLVL.

This clonotype was counted ten times or more. The chain couples TRBV12-3 or TRBV12-4 to TRBJ1-2; unclear D gene. CDR3 length equals 12 residues. The V gene lost 2 bases and the J gene lost 8 bases, with 9 bases spanning the gap. CDR3 DNA: TGTGCCAGCAGTTTATTAGATTCCGGCTACACCTTC. This encodes CASSLLDSGYTF.

This clonotype was recorded a few times. The chain combines TRBV28 with TRBJ2-7; D is possibly TRBD2 (6 bases). CDR3 length: 13 residues. Between the trimmed V and J ends, which lost 3 bases and 4 bases, there was a span of 10 bases. Germline V CDR1 and CDR2: MDHEN, SYDVKM. DNA of the CDR3: TGTGCCAGCAGTTTCTCAGGGACTTACGAGCAGTACGTC. Its translation: CASSFSGTYEQYV.

This clonotype came up many times. The chain carries TRBV12-3 or TRBV12-4 and TRBJ1-2; D not resolved. V shed 1 base and J shed 6 bases, with 3 bases lying between them. There are 11 residues in the CDR3. The CDR3 loop reads CASSLGNGYTF. CDR3 nucleotide sequence: TGTGCCAGCAGTTTAGGGAATGGCTACACCTTC.

The rearrangement joins TRBV4-1 to TRBJ2-3, with 7 positions matching TRBD2. The CDR3 is 16 amino acids. After removal of 0 bases from V and 4 bases from J, the junction contained 7 bases not matched to a gene. Germline values: CDR1 MGHRA, CDR2 YSYEKL. The CDR3 DNA reads as TGCGCCAGCAGCCAAGAAGAGGGGAGGGGATCAGATACGCAGTATTTT. It translates to CASSQEEGRGSDTQYF.

This clonotype was seen ten or more times. The gene calls are TRBV4-3 and TRBJ2-2; D possibly corresponds to TRBD1 (6 bases). Between the trimmed V and J ends, which lost 1 base and 2 bases, there was a span of 11 bases. Looked up from germline, CDR1 is LGHNA and CDR2 is YSLEER. This CDR3 spans 16 amino acids. Written as DNA, the CDR3 is TGCGCCAGCAGCCAAGGGCAGGGGCTCAACACCGGGGAGCTGTTTTTT. Its protein is CASSQGQGLNTGELFF.